This T cell receptor beta chain was identified in a study of T cells after yellow fever vaccination. General observations from the study: Weaker, the secondary response had a peak occurring faster, on day 5 versus 15. From the bulk population, abundant clonotypes could contaminate and appear within FACS-sorted repertoires. Boosting was followed by the reappearance of most primary-vaccination clones (approximately 95% CD4, around 91% CD8). Clonotypes shared by both compartments, CD4 and CD8, made up a small share.

The CDR3 runs to 20 residues. The V and J ends lost 1 base and 2 bases, in that order; junction bases with no gene match: 18. In germline, CDR1 is MGHRA, CDR2 YSYEKL. There are many counts of this clonotype. Its matching antigen is unknown. Each CDR3 protein gets one entry after TCRdb re-called the 5' RACE reads with MiXCR. The data hold 450,000 to 550,000 distinct CDR3 sequences, with roughly 19% observed a single time. This TCR derives from a young man who received the YFV17D yellow fever vaccine. The J gene is TRBJ2-3, the V gene TRBV4-1, with 7 bases lining up with TRBD2. Specimen: PBMCs, collected 15 days after the yellow fever booster vaccination. CDR3 protein: CASSQVGSNIGRQNTDTQYF. The CDR3 DNA reads as TGCGCCAGCAGCCAAGTTGGGTCAAACATCGGGAGGCAGAACACAGATACGCAGTATTTT.